The rows below give T cell receptor beta chains drawn from one sample of a study of shared clonotypes between healthy human individuals. Clones were read by immunoSEQ multiplex PCR, and TCRdb kept only the in-frame ones, dropping some. Of 490,000 or so clones in the sample, about 80% were seen once. The sample comprised PBMCs. The receptors shown here come from a woman aged 35 to 49 in good health. Some clones in this sample may be carry-over from other donors' samples. CDR3s include the opening cysteine and the closing phenylalanine or tryptophan. D genes are given only for firm matches. Size is omitted from some rows. Given values are once, few, many or a class for expanded clones.

CASSEILGSGYEQYF	TGTGCCAGTAGTGAAATACTGGGTTCGGGCTACGAGCAGTACTTC	NA	NA	TRBV19	TRBJ2-7
CASSDEGRGTEAFF	TGTGCCAGCAGTGATGAGGGCCGGGGCACTGAAGCTTTCTTT	NA	NA	TRBV2	TRBJ1-1
CASSEVGTGTGANVLTF	TGTGCCAGCAGTGAAGTCGGTACAGGGACCGGGGCCAACGTCCTGACTTTC	NA	many	TRBV25-1	TRBJ2-6
CASSGHISNQPQHF	TGTGCCAGCAGTGGCCATATTAGCAATCAGCCCCAGCATTTT	NA	once	TRBV2	TRBJ1-5
CASTEAIQETQYF	TGTGCCAGCACGGAGGCGATCCAAGAGACCCAGTACTTC	NA	NA	TRBV2	TRBJ2-5
CARSYRDRDYEQYF	TGTGCCAGAAGCTACCGGGACAGAGACTACGAGCAGTACTTC	TRBD1	NA	TRBV5-3	TRBJ2-7
CASTSTGIGANVLTF	TGTGCCAGCACTTCAACAGGGATAGGGGCCAACGTCCTGACTTTC	NA	NA	TRBV7-9	TRBJ2-6
CASSPPSEWIYTF	TGTGCCAGCAGTCCTCCCTCCGAGTGGATCTACACCTTC	NA	NA	TRBV28	TRBJ1-2
CASSSRTSNTDTQYF	TGTGCCAGCAGCTCCCGGACTAGCAACACAGATACGCAGTATTTT	TRBD2	NA	TRBV7-9	TRBJ2-3
CASSPDSSSHTIYF	TGTGCCAGTAGTCCGGACAGTTCCTCTCACACCATATATTTT	NA	NA	TRBV19	TRBJ1-3
CSARPLYEQYF	TGCAGTGCTAGACCCCTCTACGAGCAGTACTTC	NA	NA	TRBV20-1	TRBJ2-7
CASSQAGASSPLHF	TGTGCCAGCAGCCAGGCAGGGGCAAGTTCACCCCTCCACTTT	NA	NA	TRBV4-2	TRBJ1-6
CASSLSGSGAGYEQYF	TGCGCCAGCAGCTTGTCAGGTTCGGGGGCGGGCTACGAGCAGTACTTC	NA	few	TRBV5-1	TRBJ2-7
CASTKLRDREEPQHF	TGTGCCAGTACCAAGCTACGGGACAGAGAAGAGCCCCAGCATTTT	TRBD1	NA	TRBV19	TRBJ1-5
CASSSYQGGSNQPQHF	TGTGCCAGTAGCAGTTACCAGGGGGGTAGCAATCAGCCCCAGCATTTT	TRBD1	NA	TRBV19	TRBJ1-5
CASSLVAGSTMGEQYF	TGCGCCAGCAGCTTGGTGGCGGGATCTACTATGGGGGAGCAGTACTTC	NA	many	TRBV5-1	TRBJ2-7
CASGQGAFEQYF	TGCGCCAGCGGACAGGGGGCGTTCGAGCAGTACTTC	TRBD1	NA	TRBV5-1	TRBJ2-7
CASSQVLATGRDYQETQYF	TGTGCCAGCAGCCAAGTTTTGGCGACAGGACGGGACTATCAAGAGACCCAGTACTTC	NA	NA	TRBV14	TRBJ2-5
CASSQGQGADTGNTIYF	TGCGCCAGCAGCCAAGGACAGGGGGCCGATACTGGAAACACCATATATTTT	TRBD1	NA	TRBV4-3	TRBJ1-3
CASSSGQGAYEQYF	TGCGCCAGCAGCTCCGGACAGGGGGCATACGAGCAGTACTTC	TRBD1	NA	TRBV5-1	TRBJ2-7